Listed below are T cell receptor beta chains from one sample, sequenced in a study of cytomegalovirus exposure and HLA in healthy donors. The method was immunoSEQ multiplex PCR; TCRdb's version includes in-frame clones alone and lacks a portion of them. Among 40,000 to 55,000 clones listed, around 69% were seen once. Material: PBMCs. These receptors all stem from a woman aged 25-40 years in good health and CMV-seronegative. The CDR3 runs from the conserved cysteine through the conserved F or W. The D gene is left open where the match is weak. Clone size is given for some rows only: seen once, a few or many times, or a class if the clone is expanded.

d_call: TRBD2; v_call: TRBV5-1; j_call: TRBJ2-1; clone_size: .; cdr3_aa: CASSMVAGVTYNEQFF; cdr3_nt: TGCGCCAGCAGCATGGTAGCGGGAGTAACCTACAATGAGCAGTTCTTC
d_call: .; v_call: TRBV2; j_call: TRBJ1-5; clone_size: .; cdr3_aa: CASSDQGLNNQPQHF; cdr3_nt: TGTGCCAGCAGTGATCAGGGGCTAAACAATCAGCCCCAGCATTTT
d_call: .; v_call: TRBV6-1; j_call: TRBJ1-1; clone_size: few; cdr3_aa: CASGDPPNTEAFF; cdr3_nt: TGTGCCAGCGGAGACCCCCCGAACACTGAAGCTTTCTTT
d_call: TRBD1; v_call: TRBV7-8; j_call: TRBJ1-1; clone_size: .; cdr3_aa: CASSDRTGNTEAFF; cdr3_nt: TGTGCCAGCAGCGACCGGACAGGGAACACTGAAGCTTTCTTT
d_call: .; v_call: TRBV4-2; j_call: TRBJ2-7; clone_size: .; cdr3_aa: CASSPVTGRTDSYEQYF; cdr3_nt: TGTGCCAGCAGCCCCGTAACCGGGCGGACTGACTCCTACGAGCAGTACTTC
d_call: TRBD2; v_call: TRBV29-1; j_call: TRBJ2-5; clone_size: .; cdr3_aa: CSVEGGGLAGRQETQYF; cdr3_nt: TGCAGCGTTGAAGGGGGGGGACTAGCGGGACGCCAAGAGACCCAGTACTTC
d_call: .; v_call: TRBV7-2; j_call: TRBJ2-2; clone_size: once; cdr3_aa: CASSLMTRGELFF; cdr3_nt: TGTGCCAGCAGCTTAATGACACGCGGGGAGCTGTTTTTT
d_call: .; v_call: TRBV29-1; j_call: TRBJ2-2; clone_size: .; cdr3_aa: CSVAHRSSGELFF; cdr3_nt: TGCAGCGTAGCTCACAGGAGTAGCGGGGAGCTGTTTTTT
d_call: TRBD1; v_call: TRBV5-1; j_call: TRBJ1-2; clone_size: .; cdr3_aa: CASSVPGQGELGGYTF; cdr3_nt: TGCGCCAGCAGCGTGCCGGGACAGGGAGAGTTGGGTGGCTACACCTTC
d_call: TRBD2; v_call: TRBV28; j_call: TRBJ2-6; clone_size: .; cdr3_aa: CASWGGGVSGANVLTF; cdr3_nt: TGTGCCAGCTGGGGCGGGGGTGTCTCTGGGGCCAACGTCCTGACTTTC
d_call: TRBD1; v_call: TRBV30; j_call: TRBJ1-1; clone_size: .; cdr3_aa: CAWSPGTGGWGTEAFF; cdr3_nt: TGTGCCTGGAGTCCCGGGACAGGGGGCTGGGGCACTGAAGCTTTCTTT
d_call: .; v_call: TRBV6-6; j_call: TRBJ1-5; clone_size: .; cdr3_aa: CASSNSSQPQHF; cdr3_nt: TGTGCCAGCAGTAACTCCAGTCAGCCCCAGCATTTT
d_call: TRBD2; v_call: TRBV6-4; j_call: TRBJ2-1; clone_size: .; cdr3_aa: CASSLAGGQIGEQFF; cdr3_nt: TGTGCCAGCAGTCTAGCGGGAGGGCAGATCGGTGAGCAGTTCTTC
d_call: TRBD2; v_call: TRBV5-3; j_call: TRBJ2-5; clone_size: .; cdr3_aa: CARSLEASGRWKETQYF; cdr3_nt: TGTGCCAGAAGCTTGGAAGCTAGCGGGAGGTGGAAAGAGACCCAGTACTTC
d_call: .; v_call: TRBV6-5; j_call: TRBJ1-6; clone_size: .; cdr3_aa: CASSYYGVGNSPLHF; cdr3_nt: TGTGCCAGCAGTTACTACGGGGTTGGAAATTCACCCCTCCACTTT
d_call: .; v_call: TRBV6-5; j_call: TRBJ1-6; clone_size: .; cdr3_aa: CASSTGQLASPLHF; cdr3_nt: TGTGCCAGCAGTACCGGACAGTTGGCGTCACCCCTCCACTTT
d_call: .; v_call: TRBV6-5; j_call: TRBJ1-2; clone_size: once; cdr3_aa: CASSLYFANYGYTF; cdr3_nt: TGTGCCAGCAGCCTATACTTCGCCAACTATGGCTACACCTTC
d_call: .; v_call: TRBV7-9; j_call: TRBJ1-4; clone_size: few; cdr3_aa: CASSERDGSNEKLFF; cdr3_nt: TGTGCCAGCAGTGAGAGAGATGGTTCCAATGAAAAACTGTTTTTT
d_call: TRBD1; v_call: TRBV6-5; j_call: TRBJ1-4; clone_size: .; cdr3_aa: CASSRQGRNEKLFF; cdr3_nt: TGTGCCAGCAGCCGACAGGGTCGGAACGAAAAACTGTTTTTT
d_call: TRBD1; v_call: TRBV4-1; j_call: TRBJ2-7; clone_size: .; cdr3_aa: CASSQETGSSYEQYF; cdr3_nt: TGCGCCAGCAGCCAAGAGACAGGGAGCTCCTACGAGCAGTACTTC
d_call: TRBD2; v_call: TRBV14; j_call: TRBJ2-5; clone_size: .; cdr3_aa: CASSLRTGTSETQYF; cdr3_nt: TGTGCCAGCAGCCTTAGAACCGGGACTAGCGAGACCCAGTACTTC
d_call: TRBD2; v_call: TRBV11-2; j_call: TRBJ2-7; clone_size: .; cdr3_aa: CASSSTWTSASYEQYF; cdr3_nt: TGTGCCAGCAGCTCGACTTGGACTAGCGCTTCCTACGAGCAGTACTTC
d_call: TRBD1; v_call: TRBV5-1; j_call: TRBJ2-7; clone_size: few; cdr3_aa: CASSASGTVYEQYF; cdr3_nt: TGCGCCAGCAGCGCGTCCGGGACAGTCTACGAGCAGTACTTC
d_call: .; v_call: TRBV6-1; j_call: TRBJ1-1; clone_size: few; cdr3_aa: CASSPTGLLNTEAFF; cdr3_nt: TGTGCCAGCAGTCCAACAGGCTTACTGAACACTGAAGCTTTCTTT
d_call: TRBD1; v_call: TRBV6-6; j_call: TRBJ1-4; clone_size: few; cdr3_aa: CASRLGTGYSEEKLFF; cdr3_nt: TGTGCCAGCAGACTCGGGACAGGGTATTCAGAGGAAAAACTGTTTTTT
d_call: .; v_call: TRBV6-1; j_call: TRBJ1-5; clone_size: .; cdr3_aa: CASSEFRGSNQPQHF; cdr3_nt: TGTGCCAGCAGTGAATTTAGGGGGAGCAATCAGCCCCAGCATTTT
d_call: .; v_call: TRBV30; j_call: TRBJ2-7; clone_size: .; cdr3_aa: CAWNLGTSGEQYF; cdr3_nt: TGTGCCTGGAACTTAGGGACTTCAGGCGAGCAGTACTTC
d_call: .; v_call: TRBV5-1; j_call: TRBJ1-2; clone_size: .; cdr3_aa: CASSSTFRYGYTF; cdr3_nt: TGCGCCAGCAGCTCGACTTTCCGCTATGGCTACACCTTC
d_call: TRBD2; v_call: TRBV6-6; j_call: TRBJ2-7; clone_size: once; cdr3_aa: CASSRLASSHYEQYF; cdr3_nt: TGTGCCAGCAGCCGACTAGCGAGCTCCCACTACGAGCAGTACTTC
d_call: TRBD1; v_call: TRBV5-6; j_call: TRBJ1-2; clone_size: .; cdr3_aa: CASSLVPGQGGFYGYTF; cdr3_nt: TGTGCCAGCAGCTTGGTCCCGGGACAGGGGGGGTTTTATGGCTACACCTTC
d_call: .; v_call: TRBV25-1; j_call: TRBJ2-2; clone_size: .; cdr3_aa: CASSDDRTANTGELFF; cdr3_nt: TGTGCCAGCAGTGACGATAGGACAGCGAACACCGGGGAGCTGTTTTTT
d_call: TRBD1; v_call: TRBV6-5; j_call: TRBJ2-1; clone_size: .; cdr3_aa: CASSYRTGNEQFF; cdr3_nt: TGTGCCAGCAGTTACAGGACAGGGAACGAGCAGTTCTTC
d_call: .; v_call: TRBV5-4; j_call: TRBJ1-6; clone_size: few; cdr3_aa: CASSLDGLYNSPLHF; cdr3_nt: TGTGCCAGCAGCTTGGATGGCCTCTATAATTCACCCCTCCACTTT
d_call: .; v_call: TRBV5-1; j_call: TRBJ2-3; clone_size: once; cdr3_aa: CASSLRGGQGSDTQYF; cdr3_nt: TGCGCCAGCTCCCTGAGGGGGGGGCAGGGATCAGATACGCAGTATTTT
d_call: TRBD1; v_call: TRBV7-8; j_call: TRBJ1-1; clone_size: .; cdr3_aa: CASSITGENTEAFF; cdr3_nt: TGTGCCAGCAGCATAACAGGGGAGAACACTGAAGCTTTCTTT
d_call: TRBD1; v_call: TRBV30; j_call: TRBJ1-2; clone_size: .; cdr3_aa: CAWSAPGTGGPNYGYTF; cdr3_nt: TGTGCCTGGAGTGCACCCGGGACAGGGGGACCTAACTATGGCTACACCTTC
d_call: .; v_call: TRBV7-8; j_call: TRBJ1-1; clone_size: .; cdr3_aa: CASSFGGYMNTEAFF; cdr3_nt: TGTGCCAGCAGCTTCGGCGGGTACATGAACACTGAAGCTTTCTTT
d_call: TRBD1; v_call: TRBV2; j_call: TRBJ2-7; clone_size: .; cdr3_aa: CASIRMEQGAGEQYF; cdr3_nt: TGTGCCAGCATCCGAATGGAGCAGGGGGCTGGGGAGCAGTACTTC
d_call: .; v_call: TRBV9; j_call: TRBJ2-1; clone_size: .; cdr3_aa: CASSVGGQSYNEQFF; cdr3_nt: TGTGCCAGCAGCGTAGGAGGGCAGAGTTACAATGAGCAGTTCTTC
d_call: .; v_call: TRBV6-1; j_call: TRBJ2-7; clone_size: once; cdr3_aa: CASSERRVDIHEQYF; cdr3_nt: TGTGCCAGCAGTGAAAGGAGGGTTGATATCCACGAGCAGTACTTC
d_call: .; v_call: TRBV7-2; j_call: TRBJ1-1; clone_size: few; cdr3_aa: CASSLHGGDTEAFF; cdr3_nt: TGTGCCAGCAGCCTGCACGGGGGGGACACTGAAGCTTTCTTT
d_call: .; v_call: TRBV30; j_call: TRBJ1-1; clone_size: .; cdr3_aa: CAWSPPGTPNTEAFF; cdr3_nt: TGTGCCTGGAGTCCCCCCGGGACACCGAACACTGAAGCTTTCTTT
d_call: TRBD1; v_call: TRBV5-6; j_call: TRBJ1-1; clone_size: .; cdr3_aa: CASIVTGDDTEAFF; cdr3_nt: TGTGCCAGCATCGTGACAGGGGATGACACTGAAGCTTTCTTT
d_call: TRBD2; v_call: TRBV2; j_call: TRBJ2-3; clone_size: .; cdr3_aa: CASSAWSPGAGEGYF; cdr3_nt: TGTGCCAGCAGTGCATGGAGCCCCGGAGCGGGGGAGGGGTATTTT
d_call: TRBD2; v_call: TRBV7-2; j_call: TRBJ2-7; clone_size: .; cdr3_aa: CASSRTGGGYEQYF; cdr3_nt: TGTGCCAGCAGCCGAACCGGGGGGGGCTACGAGCAGTACTTC
d_call: .; v_call: TRBV10-3; j_call: TRBJ2-7; clone_size: once; cdr3_aa: CAISESYGVGDYEQYF; cdr3_nt: TGTGCCATCAGTGAGAGCTACGGAGTAGGAGACTACGAGCAGTACTTC
d_call: .; v_call: TRBV5-1; j_call: TRBJ2-7; clone_size: many; cdr3_aa: CASSLGPESDEQYF; cdr3_nt: TGCGCCAGCAGCCTGGGGCCGGAGAGCGACGAGCAGTACTTC
d_call: .; v_call: TRBV30; j_call: TRBJ2-7; clone_size: .; cdr3_aa: CAWRAGAYYYEQYF; cdr3_nt: TGTGCCTGGAGGGCAGGGGCCTACTACTACGAGCAGTACTTC
d_call: TRBD1; v_call: TRBV5-1; j_call: TRBJ2-7; clone_size: few; cdr3_aa: CASSLTPGTDYEQYF; cdr3_nt: TGCGCCAGCAGCTTGACCCCCGGGACAGATTACGAGCAGTACTTC
d_call: .; v_call: TRBV2; j_call: TRBJ1-5; clone_size: .; cdr3_aa: CASSEARGAGQPQHF; cdr3_nt: TGTGCCAGCAGTGAAGCGCGGGGGGCTGGTCAGCCCCAGCATTTT
d_call: .; v_call: TRBV29-1; j_call: TRBJ2-7; clone_size: .; cdr3_aa: CSVGAFSYEQYF; cdr3_nt: TGCAGCGTTGGGGCATTCTCCTACGAGCAGTACTTC
d_call: .; v_call: TRBV7-8; j_call: TRBJ1-2; clone_size: .; cdr3_aa: CASSLKASYGYTF; cdr3_nt: TGTGCCAGCAGCTTAAAAGCCTCCTATGGCTACACCTTC
d_call: .; v_call: TRBV5-6; j_call: TRBJ1-2; clone_size: .; cdr3_aa: CASSLSGYGYTF; cdr3_nt: TGTGCCAGCAGCTTGTCCGGGTACGGCTACACCTTC